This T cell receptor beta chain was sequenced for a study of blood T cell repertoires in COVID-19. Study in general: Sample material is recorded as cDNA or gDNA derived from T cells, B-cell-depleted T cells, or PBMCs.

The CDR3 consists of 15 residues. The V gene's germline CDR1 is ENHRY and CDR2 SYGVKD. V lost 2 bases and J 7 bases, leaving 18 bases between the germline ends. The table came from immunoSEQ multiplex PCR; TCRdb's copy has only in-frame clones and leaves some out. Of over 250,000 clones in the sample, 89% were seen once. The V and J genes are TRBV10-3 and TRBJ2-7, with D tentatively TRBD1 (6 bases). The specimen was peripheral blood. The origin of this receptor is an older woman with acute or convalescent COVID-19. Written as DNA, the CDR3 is TGTGCCATCAGTGAGCCCTACGGGCAGGGGAAAGAGCAGTACTTC. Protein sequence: CAISEPYGQGKEQYF.